This T cell receptor beta chain derives from a study of shared clonotypes between healthy human individuals. Terminally differentiated effector memory CD45RA+ cells were excluded by CCR7 positive selection of CD45RO-negative cells. With regard to this clone: The target antigen is unknown.

Germline V gene data show CDR1 as SGHDT and CDR2 as YYEEEE. CDR3 size: 13 residues. With 2 bases clipped from V and 8 bases from J, the junction kept 4 bases outside the gene matches. The table came from immunoSEQ multiplex PCR; TCRdb's copy has only in-frame clones and leaves some out. Among 2 million or so clones listed, about 95% were seen once. Study findings and constraints: Sampling used blood alone; tissue repertoires probably differ.

The chain recombines TRBV5-6 with TRBJ1-5; the match to TRBD1 covers 7 bases. Sequencing was carried out using naive CD8+ T cells sorted from blood. The TCR was taken from a man in his late teens or twenties in good health. CDR3 amino acids: CASSLGDSEPQHF. CDR3 bases: TGTGCCAGCAGCTTAGGGGACAGTGAGCCCCAGCATTTT.